This T cell receptor beta chain was profiled in a study of blood T cell repertoires in COVID-19. On the study more broadly: Samples came from the United States, Italy and Spain, spanning acute and convalescent COVID-19. Nucleic acid was either cDNA or gDNA, and it came from T cells, B-cell-depleted T cells, or PBMCs.

Original processing notes: The authors estimated nucleated cell counts from reference gene primer amplification. Clones were sequenced by immunoSEQ multiplex PCR, and TCRdb holds only the in-frame ones, with some missing. D and trimming were read from the DNA, whereas the V and J calls and clone size are those reported in that table. The sample lists about 200,000 clones; around nine tenths were seen once. The CDR3 sequence is 15 residues long. V lost 7 bases to trimming and J lost 5 bases, with 18 bases between them. Germline V CDR1 and CDR2: MNHEY, SVGAGI. This TCR came from a man aged 60 to 75 who had recovered from COVID-19. The chain joins TRBV6-5 to TRBJ2-1; tentatively, D is TRBD2 (6 bases). Sequences were obtained from peripheral blood. This chain's CDR3 is CASNPTRLAHNEQFF. Here the CDR3 DNA reads TGTGCCAGCAACCCCACGAGGCTAGCGCACAATGAGCAGTTCTTC.